These 27 T cell receptor beta chains originate from one sample sequenced in a study of cytomegalovirus exposure and HLA in healthy donors. The PCR had 60 Vbeta and 13 Jbeta primers. Some clones are missing from TCRdb's copy, which holds only in-frame ones; the method was immunoSEQ multiplex PCR. The table has about 82,000 clones, around 70% seen once. The sequencing sample was made of PBMCs. Receptors were obtained from a woman aged 45-65 years in good health and CMV-seropositive.

This sequence joins TRBV27 and TRBJ2-7; possible D gene TRBD2, 5 bases. CDR3 size: 14 residues. V was clipped by 7 bases and J by 2 bases, with 15 bases between them. Germline V gene lookup returns CDR1 MNHEY and CDR2 SMNVEV (reference sequence). CDR3 coding DNA: TGTGCCAGCAACCTGAGAGGAGGAGCCTACGAGCAGTACTTC. Encoded protein: CASNLRGGAYEQYF.

The chain employs TRBV6-4 and TRBJ2-3; 7 bases match TRBD1. With V trimmed by 2 bases and J by 1 base, 0 bases remained unmatched. Germline V CDR1 and CDR2: MRHNA, SNTAGT. This CDR3 contains 14 residues. CDR3 DNA sequence: TGTGCCAGCAGTGACGGACAGGGCACAGATACGCAGTATTTT. Translated: CASSDGQGTDTQYF.

The chain employs TRBV6-6 and TRBJ1-1; maybe TRBD1 (6 bases). This CDR3 has 13 residues. V lost 5 bases and J lost 10, with 17 bases in between. CDR1 is MNHNY and CDR2 is SVGAGI in the germline V gene (reference sequence). The CDR3 region has the DNA TGTGCCAGCAGTCCAGCGGGGGCCAGAGGAGCTTTCTTT. It yields the protein CASSPAGARGAFF.

The V gene is TRBV28, the J gene TRBJ2-3; 7 bases match TRBD1. V lost 3 bases, J lost 4 bases, and 1 base stayed unmatched. This CDR3 is 13 amino acids long. Germline V gives CDR1 MDHEN, CDR2 SYDVKM. CDR3 residues: CASSLQGADTQYF. The CDR3 DNA follows: TGTGCCAGCAGTTTGCAGGGGGCAGATACGCAGTATTTT.

J is TRBJ1-5 and V is TRBV10-2, with 9 bases aligning to TRBD1. J lost 3 bases, V lost 6 bases, and 6 bases had no gene match. This CDR3 region has 15 residues. Looked up from germline, CDR1 is WSHSY and CDR2 is SAAADI. CDR3 region: CASREQGAFNQPQHF. The CDR3, as DNA: TGCGCCAGCAGAGAACAGGGGGCATTCAATCAGCCCCAGCATTTT.

The chain uses TRBV27 and TRBJ1-1; D is ambiguous. Per the germline V gene, CDR1 is MNHEY and CDR2 is SMNVEV (reference sequence). CDR3 length: 13 residues. Trimming pared 5 bases from V and 2 bases from J, leaving 9 bases between. CDR3 sequence (DNA): TGTGCCAGCAGTCCAGCGGGTAACACTGAAGCTTTCTTT. Its protein product is CASSPAGNTEAFF.

J is TRBJ2-3 and V is TRBV11-2; D may be TRBD2 (7 bases). The CDR3 contains 15 residues. The germline gives CDR1 SGHAT, CDR2 FQNNGV. V dropped 5 bases and J dropped 6 bases, with 18 bases sitting between them. CDR3 sequence reads: CASSTGGGSGDTQYF. CDR3 bases: TGTGCCAGCAGCACGGGGGGCGGGAGTGGGGATACGCAGTATTTT.

The chain employs TRBV19 and TRBJ2-2; 8 positions agree with TRBD1. The germline gives CDR1 LNHDA, CDR2 SQIVND (reference sequence). CDR3 size: 15 residues. V lost 6 bases, J lost 6 bases, and 9 bases stayed unmatched. CDR3 sequence: CASSWDRIIAGELFF. The CDR3 DNA reads as TGTGCCAGTAGCTGGGACAGGATCATTGCCGGGGAGCTGTTTTTT.

The chain combines TRBV6-1 with TRBJ1-5; TRBD1 matches at 7 bases. CDR3 length: 14 amino acids. The J segment lost 4 bases and the V segment lost 8 bases, leaving 8 bases of the junction unmatched. The germline gives CDR1 MNHNS, CDR2 SASEGT. The CDR3 protein is CASSRDSQNQPQHF. CDR3 coding DNA: TGTGCCAGCTCCCGGGACAGTCAGAATCAGCCCCAGCATTTT.

The chain couples TRBV7-6 to TRBJ2-5; TRBD1 matches 7 bases. V dropped 1 base and J dropped 2; count of bases not matched to a gene: 7. The germline V gene encodes CDR1 SGHVS and CDR2 FNYEAQ. The CDR3 has 16 amino acids. The CDR3 loop is CASSLVPTGTQETQYF. In DNA form, the CDR3 reads TGTGCCAGCAGCTTAGTACCGACAGGGACACAAGAGACCCAGTACTTC.

This clone showed up just a few times. The CDR3 nucleotides read TGTGCCAGCAGTGACGGAGCGGGAGAGATCAATGAGCAGTTCTTC. Protein sequence: CASSDGAGEINEQFF. The rearrangement links TRBV6-4 to TRBJ2-1; 8 nucleotides line up with TRBD2. V was clipped by 2 bases and J by 6 bases; unmatched bases: 6. Germline values: CDR1 MRHNA, CDR2 SNTAGT. The length of the CDR3 is 15 residues.

The V gene is TRBV10-3, the J gene TRBJ1-2, with 11 bases fitting TRBD1. Germline loops: CDR1 ENHRY, CDR2 SYGVKD. The CDR3 runs 15 residues. V dropped 7 bases and J dropped 7; count of bases not matched to a gene: 11. The DNA of the CDR3 is TGTGCCATCAATCCGGGACAGGGGGTATATGCTGGCTACACCTTC. Residues: CAINPGQGVYAGYTF.

Concerning this clone itself: One end of the junction varies from germline; a read error may be responsible. This chain joins TRBV28 and TRBJ1-1, with D perhaps matching TRBD1 (5 bases). Germline V CDR1 and CDR2: MDHEN, SYDVKM. This CDR3 has 14 residues. The CDR3 protein is CASSWRGLNAEAFF. The CDR3 coding sequence is TGTGCCAGCAGTTGGCGGGGACTGAACGCTGAAGCTTTCTTT. Combining the CDR3 with reference TRBV28 and TRBJ1-1 gives the whole variable domain DVKVTQSSRYLVKRTGEKVFLECVQDMDHENMFWYRQDPGLGLRLIYFSYDVKMKEKGDIPEGYSVSREKKERFSLILESASTNQTSMYLCASSWRGLNAEAFFGQGTRLTVV.

As for this clone: Compared with germline, one end of the junction differs, possibly owing to a read error. The V call is TRBV7-7, the J call TRBJ2-5; 10 nucleotides align to TRBD1. Germline assignment: CDR1 SSHAT and CDR2 FNYEAQ (reference sequence). The CDR3 sequence is 14 residues long. CDR3 protein: CASSSDRGWETQYF. The CDR3 bases are TGTGCTAGCAGCTCGGACAGGGGGTGGGAGACCCAGTACTTC. The full variable domain, completed using reference TRBV7-7 and TRBJ2-5, is GAGVSQSPRYKVTKRGQDVTLRCDPISSHATLYWYQQALGQGPEFLTYFNYEAQPDKSGLPSDRFSAERPEGSISTLTIQRTEQRDSAMYRCASSSDRGWETQYFGPGTRLLVL.

This clone turned up a few times. The chain is built from TRBV6-5 and TRBJ2-4, with D possibly TRBD2 on 5 matching bases. V lost 5 bases and J 8 bases, leaving 16 bases between the germline ends. The CDR3 has 14 amino acids. In germline, CDR1 is MNHEY, CDR2 SVGAGI. The CDR3, as DNA: TGTGCCAGCAGTGAATCCGGGGATGTGGACATTCAGTACTTC. Its protein product is CASSESGDVDIQYF.

The chain has TRBV27 and TRBJ2-5, with TRBD1 matching over 10 bases. Germline V gives CDR1 MNHEY, CDR2 SMNVEV (reference sequence). Trimming at V came to 10 bases and at J to 4 bases, leaving 12 bases not matched to a gene. The CDR3 length is 15 residues. The CDR3 nucleotides are TGTGCCACCCACCGGGGACAGGGGTCAACAGAGACCCAGTACTTC. Its protein product is CATHRGQGSTETQYF.

The chain carries TRBV11-3 and TRBJ2-5; TRBD2 aligns across 9 bases. V dropped 1 base and J dropped 2; count of bases not matched to a gene: 5. The CDR3 is made up of 16 amino acids. Per the germline V gene, CDR1 is SGHNT and CDR2 is YENEEA. The CDR3 loop reads CASSLALAGIQETQYF. CDR3 bases: TGTGCCAGCAGCTTAGCCCTAGCGGGGATTCAAGAGACCCAGTACTTC. Full variable domain (remainder filled in from reference TRBV11-3 and TRBJ2-5): EAGVVQSPRYKIIEKKQPVAFWCNPISGHNTLYWYLQNLGQGPELLIRYENEEAVDDSQLPKDRFSAERLKGVDSTLKIQPAELGDSAVYLCASSLALAGIQETQYFGPGTRLLVL.

This clone has a single count. The gene calls are TRBV2 and TRBJ2-3, with D tentatively TRBD2 (6 bases). Per the germline V gene, CDR1 is SNHLY and CDR2 is FYNNEI. V was shortened by 4 bases and J by 2 bases, with 13 bases between the two germline ends. CDR3 length equals 15 residues. The CDR3: CASSGGRDSTDTQYF. Here the CDR3 DNA reads TGTGCCAGCAGTGGCGGGCGGGATTCCACAGATACGCAGTATTTT.

The chain carries TRBV5-1 and TRBJ2-3; D is uncertain. The CDR3 sequence is 14 residues long. Germline lookup yields CDR1 SGHRS and CDR2 YFSETQ. Trimming removed 3 bases from V and 0 bases from J, with 8 bases in between. The CDR3 here is CASSSSTSTDTQYF. The CDR3 DNA sequence: TGCGCCAGCAGCTCATCGACTAGCACAGATACGCAGTATTTT.

This chain joins TRBV10-3 and TRBJ1-2; TRBD1 aligns across 10 bases. CDR1 and CDR2 (germline): ENHRY, SYGVKD. The ends lost 4 bases at V and 2 bases at J; junction bases unmatched: 10. CDR3 length: 17 residues. The CDR3 spells CAISAEGRDRGNYGYTF. CDR3 DNA sequence: TGTGCCATCAGTGCAGAAGGAAGGGACAGGGGCAACTATGGCTACACCTTC.

This clone was counted between two and nine times. V gene TRBV9 combines with J gene TRBJ1-2; D may be TRBD1 (5 bases). V lost 4 bases and J lost 1, with 8 bases in between. There are 13 residues in the CDR3. Germline CDR1 is SGDLS and CDR2 is YYNGEE. The CDR3 DNA is TGTGCCAGCAGCTCGGGACTTAACTATGGCTACACCTTC. It yields the protein CASSSGLNYGYTF.

The gene calls are TRBV6-1 and TRBJ1-6; D not resolved. CDR1 and CDR2 (germline): MNHNS, SASEGT. V lost 7 bases and J lost 0, with 10 bases in between. CDR3 length: 15 residues. For the CDR3, the DNA is TGTGCCAGCATCGAACAGAGCTCCTATAATTCACCCCTCCACTTT. As protein: CASIEQSSYNSPLHF.

This clone has only a few counts. The genes are TRBV27 and TRBJ1-2; 11 bases are a match to TRBD1. The CDR3 runs to 16 residues. CDR1 MNHEY and CDR2 SMNVEV come from the germline V gene (reference sequence). The J segment lost 0 bases and the V segment lost 9 bases, leaving 9 bases of the junction unmatched. CDR3 in DNA: TGTGCCAGTCGGAGGACAGGGGGCGCAGCTAACTATGGCTACACCTTC. Protein: CASRRTGGAANYGYTF.

The chain has TRBV5-4 and TRBJ1-2; a weak D match, TRBD1 (5 bases). CDR3 length: 15 amino acids. Germline CDR1 SGHNT, CDR2 YYREEE (reference sequence). V lost 0 bases to trimming and J lost 2 bases, with 11 bases between them. CDR3 bases: TGTGCCAGCAGCTTGGGGGGGGGATCCAACTATGGCTACACCTTC. Translated, it gives CASSLGGGSNYGYTF.

The chain recombines TRBV27 with TRBJ1-1; D possibly corresponds to TRBD1 (5 bases). The CDR3 is 13 amino acids. Germline lookup yields CDR1 MNHEY and CDR2 SMNVEV (reference sequence). The V end lost 6 bases, the J end lost 4 bases, and 12 bases lay between the germline ends. CDR3 sequence: CASSPRQSTEAFF. In nucleotides, the CDR3 is TGTGCCAGCAGCCCACGACAGAGCACTGAAGCTTTCTTT.

The CDR3 DNA reads TGCGCCAGCAGCCAAGATTACGGGGAGACCCAGTACTTC. Translating it yields CASSQDYGETQYF. The rearrangement joins TRBV4-1 to TRBJ2-5; D is unresolved. The CDR3 length is 13 residues. V lost 0 bases, J lost 5 bases, and 7 bases lay in between. Germline assignment: CDR1 MGHRA and CDR2 YSYEKL.

The chain employs TRBV19 and TRBJ1-1, with no clear D. Germline V gene lookup returns CDR1 LNHDA and CDR2 SQIVND (reference sequence). Trimming removed 7 bases at V and 3 bases at J, with 12 bases between. The CDR3 loop spans 13 amino acids. CDR3 nucleotide sequence: TGTGCCAGTAAGGCTCGAGGGTACACTGAAGCTTTCTTT. Translated: CASKARGYTEAFF.